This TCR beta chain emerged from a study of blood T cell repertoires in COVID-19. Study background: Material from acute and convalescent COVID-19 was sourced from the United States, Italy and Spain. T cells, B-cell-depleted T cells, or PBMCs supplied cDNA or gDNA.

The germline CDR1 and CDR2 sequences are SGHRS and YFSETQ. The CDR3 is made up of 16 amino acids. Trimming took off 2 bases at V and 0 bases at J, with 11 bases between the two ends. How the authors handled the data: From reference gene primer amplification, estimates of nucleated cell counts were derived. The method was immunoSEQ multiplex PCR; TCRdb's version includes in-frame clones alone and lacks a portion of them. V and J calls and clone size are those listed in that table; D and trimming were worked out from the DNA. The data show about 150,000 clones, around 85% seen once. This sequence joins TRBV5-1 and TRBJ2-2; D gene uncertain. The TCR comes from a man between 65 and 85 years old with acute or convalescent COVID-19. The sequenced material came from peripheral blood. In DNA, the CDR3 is TGCGCCAGCAGCTTCTCGACACCCGCGAACACCGGGGAGCTGTTTTTT. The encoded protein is CASSFSTPANTGELFF.